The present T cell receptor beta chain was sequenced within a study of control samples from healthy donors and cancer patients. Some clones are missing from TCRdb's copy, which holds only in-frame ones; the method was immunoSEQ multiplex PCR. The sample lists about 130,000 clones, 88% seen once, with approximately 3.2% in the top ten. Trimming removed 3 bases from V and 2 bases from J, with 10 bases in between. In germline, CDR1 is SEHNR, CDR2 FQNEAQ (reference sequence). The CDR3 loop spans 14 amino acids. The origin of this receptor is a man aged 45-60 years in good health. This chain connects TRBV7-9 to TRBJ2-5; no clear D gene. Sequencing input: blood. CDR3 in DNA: TGTGCCAGCAGCTTCACACTTGGACAAGAGACCCAGTACTTC. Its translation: CASSFTLGQETQYF. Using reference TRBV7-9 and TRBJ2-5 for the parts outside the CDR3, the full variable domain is DTGVSQNPRHKITKRGQNVTFRCDPISEHNRLYWYRQTLGQGPEFLTYFQNEAQLEKSRLLSDRFSAERPKGSFSTLEIQRTEQGDSAMYLCASSFTLGQETQYFGPGTRLLVL.